The clone carrying this TCR beta chain was seen a handful of times. What it binds is unknown. The source of the sample is a study of vaccination and CD4 T cells after COVID-19. Sequencing of cultured CD4+ T cell DNA used the Oncomine TCR Beta short-read assay. MiXCR, applied by TCRdb to the PCR reads, yields one record per CDR3 protein. The table shows about 20,000 distinct CDR3 sequences, with approximately 57% occurring only once. The treatment is: roughly 10-day PBMC culture with coronavirus spike peptide pools or control peptides (ViraFEST assay). Trimming removed 6 bases at V and 5 bases at J, with 16 bases between. The germline V gene has CDR1 MNHEY and CDR2 SVGEGT. This CDR3 has 14 residues.

This TCR was recovered from a human donor who had recovered from COVID-19. This rearrangement joins TRBV6-2 or TRBV6-3 to TRBJ1-1; maybe TRBD1 (6 bases). Here the sequenced sample was CD4+ T cells from blood, cultured in vitro, taken after SARS-CoV-2 vaccination. CDR3 region: CASSLQGGVTEAFF. CDR3 coding DNA: TGTGCCAGCAGCCTACAGGGCGGGGTGACTGAAGCTTTCTTT.